This paragraph covers one TCR beta chain sequence. V was pared by 0 bases and J by 1 base, with 1 base of the junction left unmatched. The CDR3 extends over 15 amino acids. Germline V lookup: CDR1 LNHNV, CDR2 YYDKDF (reference sequence). The data originate from a study of blood T cell repertoires in COVID-19. Study in general: Sites in the United States, Italy and Spain provided acute and convalescent COVID-19 samples.

Authors' methods: Amplification of reference gene primers was used by the study to estimate nucleated cell counts. Only in-frame clones appear in the TCRdb table, and some are missing; sequencing was by immunoSEQ multiplex PCR. The DNA was the basis for D and trimming; V, J and clone size are from that table. The sample consists of under 300,000 clones, 85% to 90% of them appearing once. This sequence joins TRBV15 and TRBJ1-1, with 8 nucleotides matching TRBD1. The clonotype was recovered from a woman aged 45 to 65 who had recovered from COVID-19. The sequenced material came from PBMCs or T cells enriched from blood (not recorded which). CDR3 sequence (DNA): TGTGCCACCAGCAGAGACCAGGGGGCGAACACTGAAGCTTTCTTT. Amino acid sequence: CATSRDQGANTEAFF.